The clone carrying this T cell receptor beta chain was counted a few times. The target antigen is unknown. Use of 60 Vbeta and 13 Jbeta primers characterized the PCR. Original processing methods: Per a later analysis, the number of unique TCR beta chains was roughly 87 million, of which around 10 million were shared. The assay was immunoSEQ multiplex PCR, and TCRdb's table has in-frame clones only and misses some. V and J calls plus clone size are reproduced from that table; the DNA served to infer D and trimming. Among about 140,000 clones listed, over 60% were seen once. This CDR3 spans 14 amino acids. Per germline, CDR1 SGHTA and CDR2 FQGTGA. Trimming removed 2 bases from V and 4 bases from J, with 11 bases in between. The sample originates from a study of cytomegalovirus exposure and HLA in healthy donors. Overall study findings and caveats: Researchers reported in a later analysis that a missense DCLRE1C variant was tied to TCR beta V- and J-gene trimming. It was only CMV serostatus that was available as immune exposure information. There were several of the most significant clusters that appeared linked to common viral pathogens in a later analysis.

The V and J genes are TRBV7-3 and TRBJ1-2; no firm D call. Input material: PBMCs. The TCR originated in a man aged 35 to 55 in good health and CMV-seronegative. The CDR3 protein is CASSLDGGSYGYTF. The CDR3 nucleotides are TGTGCCAGCAGCTTAGATGGCGGCAGCTATGGCTACACCTTC.